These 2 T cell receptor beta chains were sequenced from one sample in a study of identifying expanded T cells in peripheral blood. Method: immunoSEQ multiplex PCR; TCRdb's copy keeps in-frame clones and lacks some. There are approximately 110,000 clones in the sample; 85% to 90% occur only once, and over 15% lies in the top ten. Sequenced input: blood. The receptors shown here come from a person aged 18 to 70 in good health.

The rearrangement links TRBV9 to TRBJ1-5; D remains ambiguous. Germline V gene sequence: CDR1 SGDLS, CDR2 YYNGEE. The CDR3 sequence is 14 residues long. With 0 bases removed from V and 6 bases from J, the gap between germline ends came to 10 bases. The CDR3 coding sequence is TGTGCCAGCAGCGTAGCGGGGAGCGCTCAGCCCCAGCATTTT. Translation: CASSVAGSAQPQHF.

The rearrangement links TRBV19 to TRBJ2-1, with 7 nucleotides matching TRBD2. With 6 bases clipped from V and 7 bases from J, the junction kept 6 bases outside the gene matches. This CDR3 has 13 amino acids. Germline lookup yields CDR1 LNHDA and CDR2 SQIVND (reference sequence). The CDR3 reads CASSDWEGNEQFF. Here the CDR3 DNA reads TGTGCCAGTAGCGACTGGGAGGGGAATGAGCAGTTCTTC.